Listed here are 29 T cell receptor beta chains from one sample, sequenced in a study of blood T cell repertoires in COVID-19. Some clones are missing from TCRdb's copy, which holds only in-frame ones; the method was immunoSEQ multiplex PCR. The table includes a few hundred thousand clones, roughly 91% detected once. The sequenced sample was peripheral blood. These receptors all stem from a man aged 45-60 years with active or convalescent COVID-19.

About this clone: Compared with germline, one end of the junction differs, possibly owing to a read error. CDR3 bases: TGTGCCAGCAGCGGTAGCGGGAGTGATTCCTCCCACGAGCAGTACTTC. As protein: CASSGSGSDSSHEQYF. The chain uses TRBV9 and TRBJ2-7; 9 positions agree with TRBD2. The germline gives CDR1 SGDLS, CDR2 YYNGEE. The CDR3 totals 16 residues.

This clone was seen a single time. CDR3 in amino acids: CASSAGRTGSTEAFF. For the CDR3, the DNA is TGTGCCAGCAGCGCGGGACGCACCGGCAGCACTGAAGCTTTCTTT. The gene calls are TRBV7-9 and TRBJ1-1; TRBD1 might be the D (5 bases). Trimming shortened V by 5 bases and J by 4 bases, and 17 bases separated the two germline ends. The germline V gene encodes CDR1 SEHNR and CDR2 FQNEAQ (reference sequence). CDR3 length: 15 amino acids.

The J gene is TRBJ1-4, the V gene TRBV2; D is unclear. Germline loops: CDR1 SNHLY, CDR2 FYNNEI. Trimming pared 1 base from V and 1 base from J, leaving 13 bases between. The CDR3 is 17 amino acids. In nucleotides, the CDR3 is TGTGCCAGCAGTGAAGGGCGGGATCTAGAAACTAATGAAAAACTGTTTTTT. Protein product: CASSEGRDLETNEKLFF.

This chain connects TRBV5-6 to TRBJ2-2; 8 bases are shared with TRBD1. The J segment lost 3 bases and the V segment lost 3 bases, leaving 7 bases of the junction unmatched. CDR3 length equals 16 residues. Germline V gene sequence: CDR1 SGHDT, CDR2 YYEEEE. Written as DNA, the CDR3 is TGTGCCAGCAGCTCCGAGACAGGGGTTTACACCGGGGAGCTGTTTTTT. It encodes CASSSETGVYTGELFF.

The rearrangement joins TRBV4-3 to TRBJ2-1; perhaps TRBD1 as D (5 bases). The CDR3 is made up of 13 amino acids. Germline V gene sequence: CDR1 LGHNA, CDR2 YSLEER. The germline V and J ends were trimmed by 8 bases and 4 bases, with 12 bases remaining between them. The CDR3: CASGPDSYNEQFF. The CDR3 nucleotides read TGCGCCAGCGGACCCGACAGTTACAATGAGCAGTTCTTC.

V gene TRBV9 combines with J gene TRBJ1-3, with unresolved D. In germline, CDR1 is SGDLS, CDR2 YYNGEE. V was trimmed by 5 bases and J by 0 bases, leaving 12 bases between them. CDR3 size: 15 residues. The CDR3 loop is CASSSAGSSGNTIYF. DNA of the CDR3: TGTGCCAGCAGTTCGGCGGGGAGCTCTGGAAACACCATATATTTT.

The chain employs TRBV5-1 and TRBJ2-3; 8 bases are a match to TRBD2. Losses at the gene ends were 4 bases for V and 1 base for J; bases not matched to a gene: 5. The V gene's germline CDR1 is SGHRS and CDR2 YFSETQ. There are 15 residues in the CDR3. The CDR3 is CASSLTTSGTDTQYF. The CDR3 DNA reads TGCGCCAGCAGCCTAACGACTAGCGGCACAGATACGCAGTATTTT.

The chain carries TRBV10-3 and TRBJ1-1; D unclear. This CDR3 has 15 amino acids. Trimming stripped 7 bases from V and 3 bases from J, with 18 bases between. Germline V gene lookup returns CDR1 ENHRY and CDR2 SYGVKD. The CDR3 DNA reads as TGTGCCATCACGGGCTACACCCGGGGATACACTGAAGCTTTCTTT. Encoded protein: CAITGYTRGYTEAFF.

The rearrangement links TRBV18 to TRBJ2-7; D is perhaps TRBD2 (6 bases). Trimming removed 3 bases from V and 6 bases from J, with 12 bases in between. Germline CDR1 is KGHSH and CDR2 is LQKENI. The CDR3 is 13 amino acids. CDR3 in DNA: TGTGCCAGCTCACCCCTAGAGGGAGGCGAGCAGTACTTC. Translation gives CASSPLEGGEQYF.

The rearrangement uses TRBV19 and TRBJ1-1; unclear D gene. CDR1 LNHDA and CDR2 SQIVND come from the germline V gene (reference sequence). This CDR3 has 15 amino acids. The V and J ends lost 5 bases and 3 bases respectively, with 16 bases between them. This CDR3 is CASSAGIPGDTEAFF. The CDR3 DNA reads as TGTGCCAGTAGTGCCGGGATCCCCGGGGACACTGAAGCTTTCTTT.

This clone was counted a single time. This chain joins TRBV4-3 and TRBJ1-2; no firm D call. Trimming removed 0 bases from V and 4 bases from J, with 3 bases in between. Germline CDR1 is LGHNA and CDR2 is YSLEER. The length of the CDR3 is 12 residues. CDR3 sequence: CASSQEAYGYTF. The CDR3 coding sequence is TGCGCCAGCAGCCAAGAAGCCTATGGCTACACCTTC.

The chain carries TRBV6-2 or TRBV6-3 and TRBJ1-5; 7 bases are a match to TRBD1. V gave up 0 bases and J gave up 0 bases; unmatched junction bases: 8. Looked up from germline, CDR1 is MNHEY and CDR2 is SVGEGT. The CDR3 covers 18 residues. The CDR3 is CASSYSGQIRFSNQPQHF. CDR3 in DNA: TGTGCCAGCAGTTACTCGGGACAGATTCGATTTAGCAATCAGCCCCAGCATTTT.

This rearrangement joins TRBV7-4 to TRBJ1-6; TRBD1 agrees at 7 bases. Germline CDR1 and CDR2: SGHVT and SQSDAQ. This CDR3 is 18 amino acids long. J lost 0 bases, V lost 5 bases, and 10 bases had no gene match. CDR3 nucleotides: TGTGCCAGCAGCCCCGACAGGGACAAGAGCTCCTATAATTCACCCCTCCACTTT. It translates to CASSPDRDKSSYNSPLHF.

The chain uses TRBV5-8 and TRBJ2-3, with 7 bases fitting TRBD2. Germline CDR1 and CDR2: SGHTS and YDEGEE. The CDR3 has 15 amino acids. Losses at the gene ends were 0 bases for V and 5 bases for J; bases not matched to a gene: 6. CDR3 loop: CASSLAGGRGDTQYF. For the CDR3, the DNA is TGTGCCAGCAGCTTGGCGGGAGGTCGGGGAGATACGCAGTATTTT.

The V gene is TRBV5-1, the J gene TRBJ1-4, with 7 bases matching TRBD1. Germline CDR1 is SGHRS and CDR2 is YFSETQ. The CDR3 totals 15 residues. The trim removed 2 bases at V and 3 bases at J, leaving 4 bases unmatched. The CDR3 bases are TGCGCCAGCAGCTTACACAGGGGAGCTAATGAAAAACTGTTTTTT. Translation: CASSLHRGANEKLFF. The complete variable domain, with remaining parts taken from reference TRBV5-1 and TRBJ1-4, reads KAGVTQTPRYLIKTRGQQVTLSCSPISGHRSVSWYQQTPGQGLQFLFEYFSETQRNKGNFPGRFSGRQFSNSRSEMNVSTLELGDSALYLCASSLHRGANEKLFFGSGTQLSVL.

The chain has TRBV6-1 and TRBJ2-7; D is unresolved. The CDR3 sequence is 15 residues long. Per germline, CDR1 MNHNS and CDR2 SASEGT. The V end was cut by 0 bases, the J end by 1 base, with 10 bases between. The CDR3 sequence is CASSEAETGSYEQYF. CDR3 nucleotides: TGTGCCAGCAGTGAAGCAGAGACTGGATCCTACGAGCAGTACTTC.

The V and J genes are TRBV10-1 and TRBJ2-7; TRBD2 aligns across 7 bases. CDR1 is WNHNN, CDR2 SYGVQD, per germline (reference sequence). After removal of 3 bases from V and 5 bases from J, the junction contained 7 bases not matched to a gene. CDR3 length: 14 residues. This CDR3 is CASSDGGSSHEQYF. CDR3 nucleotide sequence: TGCGCCAGCAGTGACGGCGGGAGTTCCCACGAGCAGTACTTC.

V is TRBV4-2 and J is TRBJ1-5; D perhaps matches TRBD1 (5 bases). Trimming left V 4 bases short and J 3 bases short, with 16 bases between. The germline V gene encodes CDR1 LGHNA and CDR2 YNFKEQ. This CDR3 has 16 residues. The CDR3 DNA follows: TGTGCCAGCAGCCCCCACCCGGGGGGGGACAATCAGCCCCAGCATTTT. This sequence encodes CASSPHPGGDNQPQHF.

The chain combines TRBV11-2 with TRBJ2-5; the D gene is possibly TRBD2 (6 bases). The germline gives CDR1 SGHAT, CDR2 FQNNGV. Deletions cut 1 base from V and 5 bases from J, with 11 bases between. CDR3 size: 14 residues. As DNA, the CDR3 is TGTGCCAGCAGCTTAGGACGGGAGCGGGAGACCCAGTACTTC. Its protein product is CASSLGRERETQYF.

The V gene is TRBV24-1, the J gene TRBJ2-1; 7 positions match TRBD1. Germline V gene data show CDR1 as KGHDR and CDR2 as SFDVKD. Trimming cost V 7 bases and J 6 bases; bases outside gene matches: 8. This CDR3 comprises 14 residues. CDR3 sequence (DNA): TGTGCCACCAGCTCGGGACAGATCTTCAATGAGCAGTTCTTC. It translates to CATSSGQIFNEQFF.

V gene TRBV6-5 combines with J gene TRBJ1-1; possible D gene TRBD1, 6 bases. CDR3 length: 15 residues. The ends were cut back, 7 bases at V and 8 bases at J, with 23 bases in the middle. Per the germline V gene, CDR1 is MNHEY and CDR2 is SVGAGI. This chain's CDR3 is CASKLGHRADEEAFF. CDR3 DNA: TGTGCCAGCAAGTTGGGACATAGAGCCGACGAAGAAGCTTTCTTT.

Here the CDR3 DNA reads TGTGCCATCAACCGAGGGGGCCGGCCAGATACGCAGTATTTT. It codes for CAINRGGRPDTQYF. This rearrangement joins TRBV10-3 to TRBJ2-3; 7 bases align to TRBD1. Germline V gene data show CDR1 as ENHRY and CDR2 as SYGVKD. J lost 4 bases, V lost 7 bases, and 8 bases had no gene match. There are 14 residues in the CDR3.

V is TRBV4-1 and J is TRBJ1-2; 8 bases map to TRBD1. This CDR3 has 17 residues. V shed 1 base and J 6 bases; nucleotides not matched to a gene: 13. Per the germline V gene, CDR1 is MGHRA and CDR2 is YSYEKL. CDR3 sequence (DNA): TGCGCCAGCAGCCAAGTGTGGACAGGGAGATTGGATGATGGCTACACCTTC. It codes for CASSQVWTGRLDDGYTF.

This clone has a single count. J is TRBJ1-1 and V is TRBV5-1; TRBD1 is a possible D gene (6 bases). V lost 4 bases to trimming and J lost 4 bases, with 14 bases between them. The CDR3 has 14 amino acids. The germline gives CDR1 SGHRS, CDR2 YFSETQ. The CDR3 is CASSPRDMSTEAFF. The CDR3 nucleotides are TGCGCCAGCAGCCCCCGGGACATGAGCACTGAAGCTTTCTTT.

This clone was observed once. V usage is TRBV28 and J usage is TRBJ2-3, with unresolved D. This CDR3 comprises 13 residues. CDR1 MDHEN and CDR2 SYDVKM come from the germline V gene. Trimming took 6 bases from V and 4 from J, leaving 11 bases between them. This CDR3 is CASRRDLSDTQYF. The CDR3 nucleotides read TGTGCCAGCAGGAGAGACTTGTCAGATACGCAGTATTTT.

The CDR3 loop is CASSYGIGQGAAGGTF. CDR3 coding DNA: TGTGCCAGCAGTTACGGAATCGGACAGGGGGCGGCTGGAGGCACCTTC. This chain joins TRBV6-2 or TRBV6-3 and TRBJ1-2; 11 bases are shared with TRBD1. Germline CDR1 is MNHEY and CDR2 is SVGEGT. V dropped 2 bases and J dropped 13; count of bases not matched to a gene: 15. The CDR3 consists of 16 residues.

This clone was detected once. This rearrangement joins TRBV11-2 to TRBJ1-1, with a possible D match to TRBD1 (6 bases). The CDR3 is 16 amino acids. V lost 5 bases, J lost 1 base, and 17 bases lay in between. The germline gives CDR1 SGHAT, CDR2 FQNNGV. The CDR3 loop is CASSHRGGGSNTEAFF. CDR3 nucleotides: TGTGCCAGCAGCCACCGAGGTGGGGGCTCGAACACTGAAGCTTTCTTT.

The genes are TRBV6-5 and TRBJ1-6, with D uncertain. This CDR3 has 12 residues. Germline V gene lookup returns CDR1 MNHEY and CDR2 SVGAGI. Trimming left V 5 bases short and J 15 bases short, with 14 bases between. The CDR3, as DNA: TGTGCCAGCAGTCGGGCTTTGGAGGGCCTCCACTTT. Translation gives CASSRALEGLHF.

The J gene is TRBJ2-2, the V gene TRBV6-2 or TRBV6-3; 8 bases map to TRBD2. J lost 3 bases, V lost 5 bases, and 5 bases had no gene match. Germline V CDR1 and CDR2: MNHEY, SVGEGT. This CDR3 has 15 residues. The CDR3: CASSDSGSHTGELFF. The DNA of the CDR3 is TGTGCCAGCAGTGACAGCGGGAGTCACACCGGGGAGCTGTTTTTT.